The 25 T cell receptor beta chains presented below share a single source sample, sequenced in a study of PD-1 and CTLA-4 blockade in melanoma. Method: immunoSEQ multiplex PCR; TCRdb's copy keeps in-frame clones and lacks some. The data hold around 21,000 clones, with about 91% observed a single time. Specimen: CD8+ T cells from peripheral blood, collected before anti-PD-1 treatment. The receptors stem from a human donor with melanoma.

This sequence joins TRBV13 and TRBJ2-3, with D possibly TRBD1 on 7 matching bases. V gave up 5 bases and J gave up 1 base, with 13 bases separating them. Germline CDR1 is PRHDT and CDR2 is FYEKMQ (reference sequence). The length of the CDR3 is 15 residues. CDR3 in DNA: TGTGCCAGCAGCCCAGGGGGGCTTGGCACAGATACGCAGTATTTT. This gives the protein CASSPGGLGTDTQYF.

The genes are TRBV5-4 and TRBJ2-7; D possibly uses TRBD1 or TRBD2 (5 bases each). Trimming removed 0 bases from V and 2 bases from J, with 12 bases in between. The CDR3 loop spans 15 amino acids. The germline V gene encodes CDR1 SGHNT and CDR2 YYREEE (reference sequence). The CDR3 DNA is TGTGCCAGCAGCTTGGCGGGACCTAGTACCTACGAGCAGTACTTC. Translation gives CASSLAGPSTYEQYF.

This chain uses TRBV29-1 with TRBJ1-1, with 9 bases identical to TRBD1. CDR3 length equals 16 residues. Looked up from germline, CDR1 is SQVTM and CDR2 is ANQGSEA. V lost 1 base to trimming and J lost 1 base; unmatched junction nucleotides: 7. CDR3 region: CSVEAPGQGPNTEAFF. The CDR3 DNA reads TGCAGCGTTGAAGCCCCGGGACAGGGTCCGAACACTGAAGCTTTCTTT. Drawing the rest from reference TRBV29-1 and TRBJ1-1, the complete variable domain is SAVISQKPSRDICQRGTSLTIQCQVDSQVTMMFWYRQQPGQSLTLIATANQGSEATYESGFVIDKFPISRPNLTFSTLTVSNMSPEDSSIYLCSVEAPGQGPNTEAFFGQGTRLTVV.

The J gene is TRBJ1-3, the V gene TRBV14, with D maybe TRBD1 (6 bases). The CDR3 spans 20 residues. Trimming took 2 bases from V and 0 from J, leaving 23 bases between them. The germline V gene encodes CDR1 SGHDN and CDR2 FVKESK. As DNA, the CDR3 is TGTGCCAGCAGCCAACACCCCCGGCGGGGGCCCCCCTTCTCTGGAAACACCATATATTTT. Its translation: CASSQHPRRGPPFSGNTIYF.

DNA for the CDR3: TGTGCCAGCAGTTTATTCTTTGGGGATGGCTACACCTTC. Its translation: CASSLFFGDGYTF. The chain has TRBV27 and TRBJ1-2; D not certain. This CDR3 has 13 amino acids. Trimming removed 1 base from V and 6 bases from J, with 9 bases in between. Germline V gene lookup returns CDR1 MNHEY and CDR2 SMNVEV (reference sequence).

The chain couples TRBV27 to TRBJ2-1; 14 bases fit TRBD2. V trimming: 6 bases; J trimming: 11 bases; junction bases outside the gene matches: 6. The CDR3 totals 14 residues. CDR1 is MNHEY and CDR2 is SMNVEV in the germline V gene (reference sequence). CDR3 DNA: TGTGCCAGCAGCCCCCGACTAGCGGGGGGGAAGCAGTTCTTC. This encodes CASSPRLAGGKQFF.

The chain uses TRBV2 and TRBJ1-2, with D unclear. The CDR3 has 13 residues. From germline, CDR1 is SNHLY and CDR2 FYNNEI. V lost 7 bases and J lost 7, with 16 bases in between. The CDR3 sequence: CASTPNPTGGYTF. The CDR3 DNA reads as TGTGCCAGCACACCCAACCCTACGGGTGGCTACACCTTC.

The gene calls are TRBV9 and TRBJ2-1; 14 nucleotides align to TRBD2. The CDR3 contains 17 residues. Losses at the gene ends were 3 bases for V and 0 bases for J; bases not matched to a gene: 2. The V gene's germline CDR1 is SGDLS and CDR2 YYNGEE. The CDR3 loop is CASSGLAGGSSYNEQFF. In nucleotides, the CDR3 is TGTGCCAGCAGCGGACTAGCGGGGGGGAGCTCCTACAATGAGCAGTTCTTC.

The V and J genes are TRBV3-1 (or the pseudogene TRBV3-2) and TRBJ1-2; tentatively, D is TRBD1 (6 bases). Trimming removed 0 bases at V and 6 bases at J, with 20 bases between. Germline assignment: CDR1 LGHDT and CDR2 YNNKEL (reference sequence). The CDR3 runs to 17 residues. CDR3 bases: TGTGCCAGCAGCCAAGATTCAGGGTACAGGGAGGTTGATGGCTACACCTTC. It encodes CASSQDSGYREVDGYTF.

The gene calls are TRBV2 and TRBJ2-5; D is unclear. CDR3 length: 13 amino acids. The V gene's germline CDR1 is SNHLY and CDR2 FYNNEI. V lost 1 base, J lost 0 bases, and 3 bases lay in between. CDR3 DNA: TGTGCCAGCAGTGAAGTCTACCAAGAGACCCAGTACTTC. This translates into CASSEVYQETQYF.

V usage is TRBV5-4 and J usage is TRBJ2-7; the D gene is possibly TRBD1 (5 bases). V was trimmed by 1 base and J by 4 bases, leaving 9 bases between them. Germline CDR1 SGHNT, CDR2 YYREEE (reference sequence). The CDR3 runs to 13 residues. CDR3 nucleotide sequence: TGTGCCAGCAGCTTGAGGGGATCATACGAGCAGTACTTC. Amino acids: CASSLRGSYEQYF.

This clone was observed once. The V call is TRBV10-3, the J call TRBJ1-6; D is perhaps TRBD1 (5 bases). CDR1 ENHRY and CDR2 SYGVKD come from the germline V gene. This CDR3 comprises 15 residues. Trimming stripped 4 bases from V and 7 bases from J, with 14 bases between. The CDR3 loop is CAISASRQGNSPLHF. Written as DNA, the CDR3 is TGTGCCATCAGTGCCTCGCGGCAGGGAAATTCACCCCTCCACTTT.

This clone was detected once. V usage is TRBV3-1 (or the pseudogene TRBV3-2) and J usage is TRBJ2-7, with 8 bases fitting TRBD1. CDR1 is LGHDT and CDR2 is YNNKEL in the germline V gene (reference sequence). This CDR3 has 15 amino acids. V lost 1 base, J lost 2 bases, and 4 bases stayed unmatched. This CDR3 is CASSQGTGYTYEQYF. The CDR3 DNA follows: TGTGCCAGCAGCCAAGGGACAGGGTATACCTACGAGCAGTACTTC.

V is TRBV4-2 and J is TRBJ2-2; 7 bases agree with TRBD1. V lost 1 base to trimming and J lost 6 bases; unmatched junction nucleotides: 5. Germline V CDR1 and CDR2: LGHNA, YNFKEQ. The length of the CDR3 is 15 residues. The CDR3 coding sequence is TGTGCCAGCAGCCAAGGACAGGGTAGGGCCGGGGAGCTGTTTTTT. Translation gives CASSQGQGRAGELFF.

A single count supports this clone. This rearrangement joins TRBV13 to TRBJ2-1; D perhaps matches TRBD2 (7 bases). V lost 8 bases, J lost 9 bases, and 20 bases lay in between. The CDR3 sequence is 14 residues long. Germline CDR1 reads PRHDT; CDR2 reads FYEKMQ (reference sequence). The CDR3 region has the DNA TGTGCCAGCGGCGCGGGGGCCCCGTCGGGTGAGCAGTTCTTC. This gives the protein CASGAGAPSGEQFF.

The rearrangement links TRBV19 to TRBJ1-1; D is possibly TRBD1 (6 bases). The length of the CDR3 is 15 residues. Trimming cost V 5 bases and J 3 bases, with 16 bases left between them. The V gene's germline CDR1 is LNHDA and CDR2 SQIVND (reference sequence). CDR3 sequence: CASSGGASGYTEAFF. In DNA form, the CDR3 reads TGTGCCAGTAGTGGGGGGGCCTCAGGGTACACTGAAGCTTTCTTT. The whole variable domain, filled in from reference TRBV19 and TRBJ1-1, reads DGGITQSPKYLFRKEGQNVTLSCEQNLNHDAMYWYRQDPGQGLRLIYYSQIVNDFQKGDIAEGYSVSREKKESFPLTVTSAQKNPTAFYLCASSGGASGYTEAFFGQGTRLTVV.

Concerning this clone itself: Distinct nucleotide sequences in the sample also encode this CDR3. CDR3 amino acids: CASSPGTYEQYF. The CDR3 region has the DNA TGTGCCAGCAGCCCTGGGACCTACGAGCAGTACTTC. This rearrangement joins TRBV28 to TRBJ2-7; no definite D call. V was shortened by 6 bases and J by 2 bases, with 8 bases between the two germline ends. The CDR3 runs to 12 residues. In germline, CDR1 is MDHEN, CDR2 SYDVKM.

DNA of the CDR3: TGTGCCAGCAGCCAGGAGAGGTCGGGGGGGCTTACTGAAGCTTTCTTT. Translating gives CASSQERSGGLTEAFF. This chain connects TRBV4-2 to TRBJ1-1; D is perhaps TRBD1 (6 bases). Germline V gene data show CDR1 as LGHNA and CDR2 as YNFKEQ. The ends were cut back, 3 bases at V and 5 bases at J, with 19 bases in the middle. This CDR3 is 16 amino acids long.

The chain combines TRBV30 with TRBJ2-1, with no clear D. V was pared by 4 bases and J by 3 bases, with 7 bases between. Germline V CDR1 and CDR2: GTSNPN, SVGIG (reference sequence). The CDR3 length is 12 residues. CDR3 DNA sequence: TGTGCCTGGATTGGGGTCTACAATGAGCAGTTCTTC. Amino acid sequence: CAWIGVYNEQFF.

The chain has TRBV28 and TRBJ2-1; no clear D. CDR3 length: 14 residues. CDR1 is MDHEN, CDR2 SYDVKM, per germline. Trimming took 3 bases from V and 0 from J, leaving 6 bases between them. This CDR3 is CASSFESSYNEQFF. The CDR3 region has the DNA TGTGCCAGCAGTTTCGAGAGCTCCTACAATGAGCAGTTCTTC.

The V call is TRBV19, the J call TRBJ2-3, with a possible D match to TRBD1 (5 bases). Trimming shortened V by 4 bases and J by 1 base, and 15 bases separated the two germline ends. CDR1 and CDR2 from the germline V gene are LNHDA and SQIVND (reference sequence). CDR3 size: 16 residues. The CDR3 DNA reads TGTGCCAGTAGTACATTGACAGTTCAGGGCACAGATACGCAGTATTTT. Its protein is CASSTLTVQGTDTQYF.

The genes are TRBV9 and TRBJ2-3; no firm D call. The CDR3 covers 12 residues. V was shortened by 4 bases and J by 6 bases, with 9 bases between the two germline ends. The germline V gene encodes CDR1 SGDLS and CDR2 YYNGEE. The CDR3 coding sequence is TGTGCCAGCAGCCTTAATGGGGATACGCAGTATTTT. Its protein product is CASSLNGDTQYF.

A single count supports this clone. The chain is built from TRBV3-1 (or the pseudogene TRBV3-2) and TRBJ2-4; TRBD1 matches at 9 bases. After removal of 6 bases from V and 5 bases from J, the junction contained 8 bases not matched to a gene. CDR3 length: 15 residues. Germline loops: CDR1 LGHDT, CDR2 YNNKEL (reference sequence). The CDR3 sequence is CASRAGWTGENIQYF. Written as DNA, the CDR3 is TGTGCCAGCAGGGCCGGATGGACAGGGGAAAACATTCAGTACTTC.

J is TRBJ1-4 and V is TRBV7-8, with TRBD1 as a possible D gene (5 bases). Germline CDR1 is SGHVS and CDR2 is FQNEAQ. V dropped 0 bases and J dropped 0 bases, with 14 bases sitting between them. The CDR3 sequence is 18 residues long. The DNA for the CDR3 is TGTGCCAGCAGCTTAGCGATACGGGACGGCTCAACTAATGAAAAACTGTTTTTT. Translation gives CASSLAIRDGSTNEKLFF.

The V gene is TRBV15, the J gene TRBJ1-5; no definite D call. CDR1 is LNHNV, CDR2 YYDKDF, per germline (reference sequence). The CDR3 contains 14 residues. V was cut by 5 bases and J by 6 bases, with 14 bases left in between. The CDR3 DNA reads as TGTGCCACCAGCCAGGAGTCAGTAGTTCAGCCCCAGCATTTT. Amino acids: CATSQESVVQPQHF.